In this sample, the clone carrying this T cell receptor (beta chain) turned up many times. The antigen is unknown. The CDR3 extends over 13 amino acids. V was clipped by 6 bases and J by 5 bases, with 10 bases between them. CDR1 is MNHNY, CDR2 SVGAGI, per germline (reference sequence). These data belong to a study of breast tumors, draining lymph nodes, adjacent tissues. Findings of the study overall: Tumors had less TCR diversity than lymph nodes, more than nontumor tissue. The data were judged consistent with most tumor T cells coming from lymph node and expanding in tumor. That most tumor T cells come from lymph nodes remained unproven.

The lymph nodes were axillary draining lymph nodes from breast cancer patients. In TCRdb, the multiplex PCR reads were re-called with MiXCR into one record per CDR3 protein. The sample lists some 97,000 distinct CDR3 sequences; 21% were seen once. The sequencing sample was made of axillary lymph node tissue. The V gene is TRBV6-6, the J gene TRBJ1-4; tentative D call: TRBD1 (6 bases). This sequence originates from a female donor with breast cancer. Some clones in this sample may be carry-over from other donors' samples. DNA of the CDR3: TGTGCCAGCAGGATAACAGGGAATGAAAAACTGTTTTTT. Translating it yields CASRITGNEKLFF.